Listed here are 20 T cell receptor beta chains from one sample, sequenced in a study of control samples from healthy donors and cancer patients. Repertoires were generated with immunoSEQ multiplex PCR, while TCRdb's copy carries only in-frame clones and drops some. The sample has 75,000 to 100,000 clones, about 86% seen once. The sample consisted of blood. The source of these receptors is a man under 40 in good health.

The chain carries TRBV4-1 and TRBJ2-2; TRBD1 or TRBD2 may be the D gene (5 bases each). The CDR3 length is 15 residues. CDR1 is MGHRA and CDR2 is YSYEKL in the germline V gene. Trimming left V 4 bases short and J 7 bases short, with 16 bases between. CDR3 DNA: TGCGCCAGCAGCCTAGGCCAGGGAGTTAACGGGGAGCTGTTTTTT. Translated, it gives CASSLGQGVNGELFF.

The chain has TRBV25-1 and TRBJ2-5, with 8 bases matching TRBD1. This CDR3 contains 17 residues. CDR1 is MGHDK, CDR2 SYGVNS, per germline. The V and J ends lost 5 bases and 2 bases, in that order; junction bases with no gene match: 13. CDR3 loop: CASSIGTGSGSQETQYF. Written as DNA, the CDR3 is TGTGCCAGCAGTATCGGGACAGGCAGCGGGTCTCAAGAGACCCAGTACTTC.

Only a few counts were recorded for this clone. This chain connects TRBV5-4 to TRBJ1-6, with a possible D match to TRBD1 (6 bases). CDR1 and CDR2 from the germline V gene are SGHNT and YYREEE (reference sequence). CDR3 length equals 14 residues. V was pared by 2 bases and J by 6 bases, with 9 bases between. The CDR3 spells CASSLQGRNSPLHF. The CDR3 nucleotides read TGTGCCAGCAGCTTACAGGGTCGTAATTCACCCCTCCACTTT.

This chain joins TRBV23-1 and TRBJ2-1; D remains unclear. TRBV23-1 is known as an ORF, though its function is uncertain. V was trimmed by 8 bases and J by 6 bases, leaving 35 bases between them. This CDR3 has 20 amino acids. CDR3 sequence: CASPLVLDVVLVNFRNEQFF. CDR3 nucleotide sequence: TGCGCCAGCCCCCTCGTTTTAGACGTCGTTTTGGTGAATTTCCGCAATGAGCAGTTCTTC.

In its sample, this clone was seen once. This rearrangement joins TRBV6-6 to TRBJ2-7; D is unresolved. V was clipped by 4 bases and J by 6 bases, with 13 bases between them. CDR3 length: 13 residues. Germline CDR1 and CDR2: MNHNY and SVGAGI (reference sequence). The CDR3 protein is CASSSLTYSEQYF. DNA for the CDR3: TGTGCCAGCAGTTCGCTAACTTACTCCGAGCAGTACTTC.

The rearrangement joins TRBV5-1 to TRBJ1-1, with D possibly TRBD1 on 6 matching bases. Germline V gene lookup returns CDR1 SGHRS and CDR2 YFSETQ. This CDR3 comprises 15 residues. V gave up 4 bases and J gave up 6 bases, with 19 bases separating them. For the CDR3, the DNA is TGCGCCAGCAGCCGATGGACAGCCCCTGGAGCTGAAGCTTTCTTT. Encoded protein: CASSRWTAPGAEAFF.

The CDR3 nucleotides are TGTGCCAGCAGCTCCCACGGGGGACATTGGGCCTATGGGGGCTACACCTTC. This sequence encodes CASSSHGGHWAYGGYTF. The chain carries TRBV5-4 and TRBJ1-2, with a possible D match to TRBD1 (6 bases). The CDR3 is 17 residues long. The V and J ends lost 3 bases and 8 bases respectively, with 26 bases between them. CDR1 and CDR2 (germline): SGHNT, YYREEE (reference sequence).

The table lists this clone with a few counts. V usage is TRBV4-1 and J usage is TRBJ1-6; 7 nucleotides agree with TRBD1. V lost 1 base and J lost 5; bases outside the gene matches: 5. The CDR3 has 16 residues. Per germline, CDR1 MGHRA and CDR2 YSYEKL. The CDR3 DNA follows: TGCGCCAGCAGCCAAGGGACAGGCTATGATAATTCACCCCTCCACTTT. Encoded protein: CASSQGTGYDNSPLHF.

CDR3 amino acids: CSVGQGDYGYTF. The CDR3 bases are TGCAGCGTCGGACAGGGAGACTATGGCTACACCTTC. The rearrangement links TRBV29-1 to TRBJ1-2; 8 bases are shared with TRBD1. The germline V gene has CDR1 SQVTM and CDR2 ANQGSEA. V lost 6 bases and J lost 3; bases outside the gene matches: 3. The CDR3 consists of 12 residues.

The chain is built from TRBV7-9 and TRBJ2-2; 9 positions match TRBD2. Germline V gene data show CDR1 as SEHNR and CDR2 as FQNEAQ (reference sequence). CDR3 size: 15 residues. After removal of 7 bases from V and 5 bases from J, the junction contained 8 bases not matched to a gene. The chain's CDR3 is CASNVAGVQTGELFF. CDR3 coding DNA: TGTGCCAGCAACGTAGCGGGAGTTCAAACCGGGGAGCTGTTTTTT. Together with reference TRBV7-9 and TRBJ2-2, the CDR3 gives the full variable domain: DTGVSQNPRHKITKRGQNVTFRCDPISEHNRLYWYRQTLGQGPEFLTYFQNEAQLEKSRLLSDRFSAERPKGSFSTLEIQRTEQGDSAMYLCASNVAGVQTGELFFGEGSRLTVL.

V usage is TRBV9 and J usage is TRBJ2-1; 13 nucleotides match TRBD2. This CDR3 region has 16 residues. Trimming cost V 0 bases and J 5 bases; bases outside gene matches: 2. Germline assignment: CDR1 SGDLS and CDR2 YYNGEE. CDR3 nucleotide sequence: TGTGCCAGCAGCGTAGTTGGGACTAGCGGGGACAATGAGCAGTTCTTC. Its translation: CASSVVGTSGDNEQFF.

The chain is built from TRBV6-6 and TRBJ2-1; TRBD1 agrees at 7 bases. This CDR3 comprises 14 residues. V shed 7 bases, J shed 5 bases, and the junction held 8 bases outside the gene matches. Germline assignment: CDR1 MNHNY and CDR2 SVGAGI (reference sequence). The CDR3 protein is CASNRQGPNNEQFF. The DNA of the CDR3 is TGTGCCAGCAACCGACAGGGACCTAACAATGAGCAGTTCTTC.

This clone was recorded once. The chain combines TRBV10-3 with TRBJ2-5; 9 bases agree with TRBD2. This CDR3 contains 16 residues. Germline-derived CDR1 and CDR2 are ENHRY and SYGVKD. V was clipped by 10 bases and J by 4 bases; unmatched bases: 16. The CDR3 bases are TGTGCCACCTCCCCTGGGGTGGCGGGAGGGTTAGAGACCCAGTACTTC. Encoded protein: CATSPGVAGGLETQYF.

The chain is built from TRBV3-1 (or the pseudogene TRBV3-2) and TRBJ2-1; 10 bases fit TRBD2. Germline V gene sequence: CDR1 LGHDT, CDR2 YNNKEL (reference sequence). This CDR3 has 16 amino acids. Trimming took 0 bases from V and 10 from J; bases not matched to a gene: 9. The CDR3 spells CASSQDSLAGDGEQFF. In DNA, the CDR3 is TGTGCCAGCAGCCAAGATTCCCTAGCGGGAGACGGGGAGCAGTTCTTC.

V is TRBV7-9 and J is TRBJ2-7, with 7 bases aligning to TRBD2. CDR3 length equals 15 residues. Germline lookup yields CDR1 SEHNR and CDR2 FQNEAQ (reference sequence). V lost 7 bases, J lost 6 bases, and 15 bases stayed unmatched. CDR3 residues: CASILFAGASAEQYF. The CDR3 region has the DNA TGTGCCAGCATCCTCTTCGCGGGAGCCTCCGCCGAGCAGTACTTC.

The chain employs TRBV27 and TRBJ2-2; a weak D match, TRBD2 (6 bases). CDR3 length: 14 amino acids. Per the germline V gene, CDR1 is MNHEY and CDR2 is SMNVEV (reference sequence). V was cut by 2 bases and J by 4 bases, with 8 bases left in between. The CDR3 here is CASSLRGGTGELFF. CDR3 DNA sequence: TGTGCCAGCAGTTTACGGGGAGGCACCGGGGAGCTGTTTTTT.

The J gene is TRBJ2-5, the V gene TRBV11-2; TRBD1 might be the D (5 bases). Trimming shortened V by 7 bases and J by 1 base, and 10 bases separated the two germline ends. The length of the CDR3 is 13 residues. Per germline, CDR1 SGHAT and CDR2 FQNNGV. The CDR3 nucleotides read TGTGCCAGCACCGTAGGGGCCCAAGAGACCCAGTACTTC. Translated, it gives CASTVGAQETQYF.

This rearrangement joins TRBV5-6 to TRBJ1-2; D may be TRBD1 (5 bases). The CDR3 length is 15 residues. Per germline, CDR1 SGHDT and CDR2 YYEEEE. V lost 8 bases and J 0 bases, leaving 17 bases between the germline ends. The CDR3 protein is CASTTPRTTNYGYTF. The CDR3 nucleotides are TGTGCCAGTACGACCCCAAGGACAACTAACTATGGCTACACCTTC.

CDR3 residues: CASSEEGDSNQPQHF. The CDR3 DNA sequence: TGTGCCAGCAGCGAGGAGGGGGATAGCAATCAGCCCCAGCATTTT. The chain links TRBV6-5 to TRBJ1-5, with D possibly matching TRBD1 (6 bases). Germline CDR1 is MNHEY and CDR2 is SVGAGI. The CDR3 loop spans 15 amino acids. The germline V and J ends were trimmed by 6 bases and 0 bases, with 12 bases remaining between them.

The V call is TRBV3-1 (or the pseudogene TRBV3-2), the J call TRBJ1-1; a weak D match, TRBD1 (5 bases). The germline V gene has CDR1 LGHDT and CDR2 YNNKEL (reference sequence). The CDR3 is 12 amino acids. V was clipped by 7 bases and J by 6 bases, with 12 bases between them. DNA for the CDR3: TGTGCCAGCACGGTGGACAACTCTGAAGCTTTCTTT. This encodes CASTVDNSEAFF.